The entry that follows covers one T cell receptor (beta chain) sequence. This entry comes from a study of blood T cell repertoires in COVID-19. Enrolled during active infection, Seattle patients were then followed longitudinally. The V end lost 3 bases, the J end lost 3 bases, and 8 bases lay between the germline ends. The germline V gene encodes CDR1 KGHSY and CDR2 FQNENV. The CDR3 sequence is 13 residues long. Per the original data handling: Amplifying reference gene primers gave estimates of nucleated cell counts. Libraries were prepared by immunoSEQ multiplex PCR; TCRdb keeps only in-frame clonotypes and omits some of them. V, J and clone size reflect that table, while D and trimming were determined from the DNA. The sample contains some 450,000 clones, 70% to 90% of which appear only once.

The TCR originated in a woman between 45 and 65 years old with COVID-19, enrolled during active disease. The chain has TRBV16 and TRBJ1-1; D not resolved. The sequenced sample was peripheral blood. CDR3 sequence reads: CASSHSGDTEAFF. DNA for the CDR3: TGTGCCAGCAGCCATTCGGGAGACACTGAAGCTTTCTTT. Using reference TRBV16 and TRBJ1-1 for the parts outside the CDR3, the full variable domain is GEEVAQTPKHLVRGEGQKAKLYCAPIKGHSYVFWYQQVLKNEFKFLISFQNENVFDETGMPKERFSAKCLPNSPCSLEIQATKLEDSAVYFCASSHSGDTEAFFGQGTRLTVV.